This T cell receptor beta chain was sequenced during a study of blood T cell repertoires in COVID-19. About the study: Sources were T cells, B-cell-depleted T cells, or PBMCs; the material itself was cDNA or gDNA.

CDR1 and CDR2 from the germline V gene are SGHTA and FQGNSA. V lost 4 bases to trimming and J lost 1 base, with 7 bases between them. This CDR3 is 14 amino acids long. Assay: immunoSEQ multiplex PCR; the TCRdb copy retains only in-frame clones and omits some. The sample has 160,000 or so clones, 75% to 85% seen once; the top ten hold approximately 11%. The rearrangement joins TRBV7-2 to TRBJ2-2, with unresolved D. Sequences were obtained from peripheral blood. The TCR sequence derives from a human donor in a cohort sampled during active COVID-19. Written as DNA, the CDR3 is TGTGCCAGCAGCTACCAGTGGAACACCGGGGAGCTGTTTTTT. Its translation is CASSYQWNTGELFF.